These T cell receptor beta chains were read from a single sample in a study of patients and donors after allogeneic stem cell transplantation. Each CDR3 protein is one row after TCRdb ran MiXCR on the RT-PCR reads. This sample has approximately 200,000 distinct CDR3 sequences, with 35% to 45% found just once. The sample taken for sequencing was blood, either unsorted or a sorted T cell fraction (not recorded which). These receptors were collected from a human donor who was either an allogeneic HSCT recipient or a stem cell or donor lymphocyte infusion donor (not recorded which). It is not recorded whose cells these are; they may come from a transplant donor. CDR3s include the opening cysteine and the closing phenylalanine or tryptophan. A D gene is named only where the DNA matches it firmly. The size of a clone is reported for some rows only, either as once, few or many, or as a class for expanded clones.

d_call clone_size j_call v_call cdr3_nt cdr3_aa
TRBD2 - TRBJ2-1 TRBV19 TGTGCCAGTAGCATCACTAGCGGGGTAAACAATGAGCAGTTCTTC CASSITSGVNNEQFF
TRBD1 - TRBJ2-1 TRBV29-1 TGCAGCGTCGGGACAGGGGAGCAGTTCTTC CSVGTGEQFF
- - TRBJ2-1 TRBV7-2 TGTGCCAGCAGGCTGGAGACGAGCTCCTACAATGAGCAGTTCTTC CASRLETSSYNEQFF
- - TRBJ1-5 TRBV12-3/TRBV12-4 TGTGCCAGCAGTTTAGGCCAGCGACTCAATCAGCCCCAGCATTTT CASSLGQRLNQPQHF
- once TRBJ1-4 TRBV20-1 TGCAGTGCGGTTCAGCGGGGTAGTGAAAAACTGTTTTTT CSAVQRGSEKLFF
- few TRBJ1-5 TRBV28 TGTGCCAGCAGTTCGCCAAGGCAGCCCCAGCATTTT CASSSPRQPQHF
- few TRBJ2-3 TRBV29-1 TGCAGCGTTGAGGAGGGTTCAAGCACAGATACGCAGTATTTT CSVEEGSSTDTQYF
- - TRBJ2-5 TRBV10-3 TGTGCCATCAGTGAGTCTGATAGTTCGGTCGAGACCCAGTACTTC CAISESDSSVETQYF
- few TRBJ1-6 TRBV3-1 TGTGCCAGCAGCCAAGAAGGGGCCCTCCACTTT CASSQEGALHF
TRBD1 - TRBJ2-4 TRBV10-3 TGTGCCATCAGTCCCCGGACAGGGGGGGGCAAAAACATTCAGTACTTC CAISPRTGGGKNIQYF
- - TRBJ2-3 TRBV25-1 TGTGCCAGCAGTCGTACCGGAAGCACAGATACGCAGTATTTT CASSRTGSTDTQYF
- - TRBJ1-1 TRBV5-1 TGCGCCAGCAGCTTGGGACCCCCGATGAACACTGAAGCTTTCTTT CASSLGPPMNTEAFF
TRBD1 few TRBJ1-5 TRBV12-3/TRBV12-4 TGTGCCAGCAGCCGGGACAGGGGACACAATCAGCCCCAGCATTTT CASSRDRGHNQPQHF
TRBD2 - TRBJ2-3 TRBV20-1 TGCAGTGCACCACTAGCGGGGGTCACAGATACGCAGTATTTT CSAPLAGVTDTQYF
TRBD1 - TRBJ2-3 TRBV28 TGTGCCACCCTCATACAGGGGGCTACAGATACGCAGTATTTT CATLIQGATDTQYF
TRBD1 - TRBJ2-5 TRBV27 TGTGCCAGCAGTCGTGCCGTTTTAAGGGACAGGGTAAAAGAGACCCAGTACTTC CASSRAVLRDRVKETQYF
- - TRBJ2-3 TRBV7-3 TGTGCCAGCAGCCCTAGGAACCAACCAGATACGCAGTATTTT CASSPRNQPDTQYF
- - TRBJ2-1 TRBV4-1 TGCGCCAGCAGCCAAGGTAGACAGATCGTCTCCTACAATGAGCAGTTCTTC CASSQGRQIVSYNEQFF
- - TRBJ2-7 TRBV7-6 TGTGCCAGCAGCTTAGAGGCGTATCTTCCCACCTACGAGCAGTACTTC CASSLEAYLPTYEQYF
- few TRBJ1-2 TRBV5-1 TGCGCCAGCAGCCGGGGGTGGGACCTCCCTAAGGACTATGGCTACACCTTC CASSRGWDLPKDYGYTF
- - TRBJ2-5 TRBV28 TGTGCCAGCAGCCCCGGGGGGCGAGATCAAGAGACCCAGTACTTC CASSPGGRDQETQYF
- few TRBJ1-1 TRBV20-1 TGCAGTGCTGCCGGGGACGCAAACACTGAAGCTTTCTTT CSAAGDANTEAFF
- few TRBJ2-7 TRBV10-3 TGTGCCATCAGTGACGCTACTGCGGGGGCGTACGAGCAGTACTTC CAISDATAGAYEQYF
- - TRBJ1-3 TRBV6-6 TGTGCCAGCAGTTTTAAGGGCATAGTTGGAAACACCATATATTTT CASSFKGIVGNTIYF
- - TRBJ2-7 TRBV6-1 TGTGCCAGCAGTCGGGACTTCCCATACGAGCAGTACTTC CASSRDFPYEQYF
TRBD1 - TRBJ1-5 TRBV20-1 TGCAGTGCCCTGACAGGGCGCGTAAACAATCAGCCCCAGCATTTT CSALTGRVNNQPQHF
- - TRBJ1-4 TRBV12-3/TRBV12-4 TGTGCCAGCAGTTTCGGGGAGGGTAATGAAAAACTGTTTTTT CASSFGEGNEKLFF
TRBD1 few TRBJ2-5 TRBV12-3/TRBV12-4 TGTGCCAGCAGTAGGGGACAGCAAGAGACCCAGTACTTC CASSRGQQETQYF
- - TRBJ2-3 TRBV7-3 TGTGCCAGCAGCTCATCGGACGGTGGAGATACGCAGTATTTT CASSSSDGGDTQYF
TRBD2 - TRBJ2-1 TRBV24-1 TGTGCCACCAGTGATCCCCTCAGCGGGGGACGGTATGAGCAGTTCTTC CATSDPLSGGRYEQFF
- many TRBJ2-7 TRBV5-4 TGTGCCAGCAGCTTCAGGGGCGCTGGCCCCTACGAGCAGTACTTC CASSFRGAGPYEQYF
- - TRBJ2-1 TRBV2 TGTGCCAGCAGTTGGAATGAGCAGTTCTTC CASSWNEQFF
- few TRBJ1-4 TRBV27 TGTGCCAGCAGCCACAGGGAGGTTGGTGAAAAACTGTTTTTT CASSHREVGEKLFF
TRBD1 - TRBJ2-3 TRBV10-3 TGTGCCATCAGTGAGTCTGGATCAGGGGGTTCGGATACGCAGTATTTT CAISESGSGGSDTQYF
TRBD1 once TRBJ1-6 TRBV30 TGTGCCTGGAGACCCGGGACAGGGGTCTATAATTCACCCCTCCACTTT CAWRPGTGVYNSPLHF
- - TRBJ2-1 TRBV4-3 TGCGCCAGCAGCCAAAGGTTGGTTGTCGGAAATGAGCAGTTCTTC CASSQRLVVGNEQFF
TRBD1 - TRBJ1-1 TRBV12-3/TRBV12-4 TGTGCCAGCAGCTACCTACAGGGGAGGGAAGCTTTCTTT CASSYLQGREAFF
TRBD2 - TRBJ2-3 TRBV27 TGTGCCAGCAGTTTGCGGGGACTAGCGGGGGGAACTTCCAATACGCAGTATTTT CASSLRGLAGGTSNTQYF
- - TRBJ2-7 TRBV18 TGTGCCAGCTCACGCTTCCGGGACACGAACGAGCAGTACTTC CASSRFRDTNEQYF
TRBD1 few TRBJ2-7 TRBV29-1 TGCAGCGTGGCGGAGGGACAGGTCGGGGGCGAGCAGTACTTC CSVAEGQVGGEQYF
- - TRBJ1-1 TRBV29-1 TGCAGCGTTAAGAGGACTGAAGCTTTCTTT CSVKRTEAFF
- - TRBJ2-2 TRBV20-1 TGCAGTGCTAGAGTTGACGGGAGCACCGGGGAGCTGTTTTTT CSARVDGSTGELFF
- - TRBJ1-2 TRBV5-1 TGCGCCAGCAGCTTGGGACAGGCTGGGGGCTACACCTTC CASSLGQAGGYTF
- - TRBJ1-2 TRBV4-3 TGCGCCAGCAGGTTCTACCCCGAGGGTAACTATGGCTACACCTTC CASRFYPEGNYGYTF
- - TRBJ1-4 TRBV5-6 TGTGCCAGCAGCCAAACAGGGCGGTATGAAAAACTGTTTTTT CASSQTGRYEKLFF
- - TRBJ1-4 TRBV12-3/TRBV12-4 TGTGCCAGCAGTTTGCTACAAGAAAAACTGTTTTTT CASSLLQEKLFF
TRBD1 few TRBJ2-7 TRBV4-1 TGCGCCAGCAGCCAACGGACAGGGAACTCCTACGAGCAGTACTTC CASSQRTGNSYEQYF
- few TRBJ2-3 TRBV29-1 TGCAGCGTTGTAGTCCGGGCGTTAAACACAGATACGCAGTATTTT CSVVVRALNTDTQYF
TRBD1 - TRBJ2-7 TRBV10-3 TGTGCCATCAGTAGCGGTTCGGGACAGGGTTACTACGAGCAGTACTTC CAISSGSGQGYYEQYF